The clone carrying this TCR beta chain was recorded only once. Germline V gives CDR1 MRHNA, CDR2 SNTAGT. The CDR3 totals 19 residues. V lost 6 bases and J lost 0; bases outside the gene matches: 15. Here immunoSEQ multiplex PCR was the method, and the copy in TCRdb shows in-frame clones only, minus some. This table has about 180,000 clones, 70% to 90% appearing once. The sample comes from a study of blood T cell repertoires in COVID-19. The sequenced material came from peripheral blood. This TCR came from a man aged 55 to 69 with acute or convalescent COVID-19. The chain couples TRBV6-4 to TRBJ1-3; 9 bases line up with TRBD1. The CDR3 protein is CASRSRGTGHSYSGNTIYF. The CDR3 DNA reads as TGTGCCAGCAGGTCACGTGGGACAGGGCACTCTTACTCTGGAAACACCATATATTTT.